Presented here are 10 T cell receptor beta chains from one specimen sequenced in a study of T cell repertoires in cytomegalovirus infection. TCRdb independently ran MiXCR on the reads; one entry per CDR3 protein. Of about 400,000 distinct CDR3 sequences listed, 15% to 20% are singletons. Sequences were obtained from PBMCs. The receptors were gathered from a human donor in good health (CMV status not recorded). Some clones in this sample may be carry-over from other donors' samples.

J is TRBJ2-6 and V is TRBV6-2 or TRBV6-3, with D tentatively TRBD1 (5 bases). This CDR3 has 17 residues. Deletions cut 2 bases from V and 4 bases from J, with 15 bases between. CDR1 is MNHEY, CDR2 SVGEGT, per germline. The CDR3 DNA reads TGTGCCAGCAGTTACGAAACAGGCCGGGTAGGGGCCAACGTCCTGACTTTC. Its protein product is CASSYETGRVGANVLTF.

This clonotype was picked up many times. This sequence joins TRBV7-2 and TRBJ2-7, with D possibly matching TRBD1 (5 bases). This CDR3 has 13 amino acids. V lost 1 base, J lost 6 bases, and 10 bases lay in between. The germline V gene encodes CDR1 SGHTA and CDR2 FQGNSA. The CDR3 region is CASSLGAGPEQYF. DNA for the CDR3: TGTGCCAGCAGCTTAGGGGCAGGGCCCGAGCAGTACTTC.

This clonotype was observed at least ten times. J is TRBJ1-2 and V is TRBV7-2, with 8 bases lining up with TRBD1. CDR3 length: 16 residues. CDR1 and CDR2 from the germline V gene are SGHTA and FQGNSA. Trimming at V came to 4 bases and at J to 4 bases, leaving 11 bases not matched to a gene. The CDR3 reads CASSSEAGGLGYGYTF. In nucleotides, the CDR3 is TGTGCCAGCAGCTCGGAAGCAGGGGGCTTGGGCTATGGCTACACCTTC.

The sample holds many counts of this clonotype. The CDR3 DNA sequence: TGTGCCAGCAGTCTCAGGGTTGGCACTGAAGCTTTCTTT. This translates into CASSLRVGTEAFF. The V gene is TRBV19, the J gene TRBJ1-1, with a tentative D call TRBD1 (5 bases). Per germline, CDR1 LNHDA and CDR2 SQIVND (reference sequence). This CDR3 region has 13 residues. Between the trimmed V and J ends, which lost 9 bases and 4 bases, there was a span of 15 bases.

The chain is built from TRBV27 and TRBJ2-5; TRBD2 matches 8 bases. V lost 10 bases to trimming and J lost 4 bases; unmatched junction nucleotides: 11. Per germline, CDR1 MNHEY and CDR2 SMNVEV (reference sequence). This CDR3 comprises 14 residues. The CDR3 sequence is CATSGGNSVETQYF. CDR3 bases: TGTGCCACCTCGGGGGGGAACAGCGTAGAGACCCAGTACTTC.

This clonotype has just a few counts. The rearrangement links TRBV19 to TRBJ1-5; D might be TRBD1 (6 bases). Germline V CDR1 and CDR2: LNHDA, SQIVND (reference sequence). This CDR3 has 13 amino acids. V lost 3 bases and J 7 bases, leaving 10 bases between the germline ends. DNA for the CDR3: TGTGCCAGTAGTATCTCCGGGGGCCAGCCCCAGCATTTT. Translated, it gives CASSISGGQPQHF.

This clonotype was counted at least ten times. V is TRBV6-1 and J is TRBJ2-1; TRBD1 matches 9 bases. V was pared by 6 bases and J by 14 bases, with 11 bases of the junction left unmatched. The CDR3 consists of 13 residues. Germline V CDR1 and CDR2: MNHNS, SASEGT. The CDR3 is CASRPPGQGIEFF. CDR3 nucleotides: TGTGCCAGCAGGCCGCCGGGACAGGGAATTGAGTTCTTC.

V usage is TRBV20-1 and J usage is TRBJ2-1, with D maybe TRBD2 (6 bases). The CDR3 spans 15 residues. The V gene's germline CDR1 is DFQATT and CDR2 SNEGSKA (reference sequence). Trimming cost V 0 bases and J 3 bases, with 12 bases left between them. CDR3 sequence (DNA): TGCAGTGCTAGAGATCCCTATAGCGGCTACAATGAGCAGTTCTTC. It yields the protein CSARDPYSGYNEQFF.

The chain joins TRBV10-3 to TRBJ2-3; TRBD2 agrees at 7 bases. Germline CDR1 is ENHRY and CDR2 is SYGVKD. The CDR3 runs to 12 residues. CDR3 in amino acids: CAAGGKTDTQYF. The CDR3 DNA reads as TGTGCAGCCGGGGGGAAAACAGATACGCAGTATTTT.

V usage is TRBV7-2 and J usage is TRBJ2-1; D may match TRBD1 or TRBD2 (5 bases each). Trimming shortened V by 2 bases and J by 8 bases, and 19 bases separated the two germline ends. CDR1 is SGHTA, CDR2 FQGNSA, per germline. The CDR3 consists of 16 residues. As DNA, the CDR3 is TGTGCCAGCAGCTTACTCCTTGGGACCGGGTACTATGAGCAGTTCTTC. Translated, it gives CASSLLLGTGYYEQFF.